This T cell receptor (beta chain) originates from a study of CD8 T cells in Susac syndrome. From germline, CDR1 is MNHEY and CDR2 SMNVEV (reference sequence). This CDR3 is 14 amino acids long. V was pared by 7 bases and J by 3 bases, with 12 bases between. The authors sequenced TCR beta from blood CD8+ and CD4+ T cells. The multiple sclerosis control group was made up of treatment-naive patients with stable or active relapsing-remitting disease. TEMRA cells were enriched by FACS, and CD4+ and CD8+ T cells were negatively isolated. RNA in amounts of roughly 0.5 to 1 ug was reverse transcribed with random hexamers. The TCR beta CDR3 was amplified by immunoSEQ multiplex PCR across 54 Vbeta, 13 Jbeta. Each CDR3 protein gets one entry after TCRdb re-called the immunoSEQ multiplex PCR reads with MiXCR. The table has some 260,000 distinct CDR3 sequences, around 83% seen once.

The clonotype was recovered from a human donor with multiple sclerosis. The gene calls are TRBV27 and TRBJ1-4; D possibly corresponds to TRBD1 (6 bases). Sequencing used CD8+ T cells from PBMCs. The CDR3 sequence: CASTATGANEKLFF. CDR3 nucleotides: TGTGCCAGCACCGCGACAGGAGCTAATGAAAAACTGTTTTTT.